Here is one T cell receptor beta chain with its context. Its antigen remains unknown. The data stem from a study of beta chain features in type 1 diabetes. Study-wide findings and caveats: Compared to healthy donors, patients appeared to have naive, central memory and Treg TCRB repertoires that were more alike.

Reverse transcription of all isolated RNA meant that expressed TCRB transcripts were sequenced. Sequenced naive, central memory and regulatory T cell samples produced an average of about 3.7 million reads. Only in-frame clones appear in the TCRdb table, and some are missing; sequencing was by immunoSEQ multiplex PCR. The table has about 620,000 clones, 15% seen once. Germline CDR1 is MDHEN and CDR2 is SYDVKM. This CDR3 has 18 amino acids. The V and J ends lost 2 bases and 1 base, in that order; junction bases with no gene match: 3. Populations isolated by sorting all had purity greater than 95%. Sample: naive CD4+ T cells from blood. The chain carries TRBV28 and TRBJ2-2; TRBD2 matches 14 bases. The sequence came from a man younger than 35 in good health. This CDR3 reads CASSLHGLAGGNTGELFF. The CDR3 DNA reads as TGTGCCAGCAGTTTACACGGACTAGCGGGAGGGAACACCGGGGAGCTGTTTTTT. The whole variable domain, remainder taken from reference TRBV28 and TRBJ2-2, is DVKVTQSSRYLVKRTGEKVFLECVQDMDHENMFWYRQDPGLGLRLIYFSYDVKMKEKGDIPEGYSVSREKKERFSLILESASTNQTSMYLCASSLHGLAGGNTGELFFGEGSRLTVL.